The clone carrying this T cell receptor (beta chain) was picked up many times. The data stem from a study of blood T cells in healthy people across ages. A J-beta primer mix and a sample-barcoded 5' primer were used in a second PCR of about 7 to 12 cycles. TCRdb called the 5' RACE reads again in MiXCR, with one record for every CDR3 protein. In the table there are approximately 1.5 million distinct CDR3 sequences, almost 35% of which are singletons. Every donor provided approximately 10 milliliters of peripheral blood. This clonotype was sampled from a woman younger than 45 in good health. The specimen was blood.

The CDR3 reads CASSDGTSGYNEQFF. CDR3 nucleotides: TGTGCCAGCAGTGATGGGACTAGCGGATACAATGAGCAGTTCTTC. V and J are TRBV27 and TRBJ2-1, with 11 bases lining up with TRBD2. J was trimmed by 4 bases and V by 5 bases; bases with no gene match: 4. The CDR3 spans 15 residues. CDR1 MNHEY and CDR2 SMNVEV come from the germline V gene (reference sequence).